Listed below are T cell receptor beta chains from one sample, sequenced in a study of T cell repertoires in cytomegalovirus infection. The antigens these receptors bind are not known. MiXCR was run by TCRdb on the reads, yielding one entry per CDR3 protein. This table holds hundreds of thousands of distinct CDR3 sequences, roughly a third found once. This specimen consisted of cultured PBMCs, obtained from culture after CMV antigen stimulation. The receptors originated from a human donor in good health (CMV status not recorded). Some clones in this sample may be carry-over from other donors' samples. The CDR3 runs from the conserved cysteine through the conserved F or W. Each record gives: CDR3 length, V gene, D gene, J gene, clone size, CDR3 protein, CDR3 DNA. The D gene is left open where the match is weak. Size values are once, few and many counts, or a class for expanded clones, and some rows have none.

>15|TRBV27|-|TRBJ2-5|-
CASSLGSRGGETQYF
TGTGCCAGCAGTTTAGGTTCGCGGGGTGGAGAGACCCAGTACTTC
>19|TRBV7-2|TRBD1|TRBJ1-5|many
CASSLVRTGEDRLNQPQHF
TGTGCCAGCAGCTTAGTTAGGACAGGGGAAGATCGGCTCAATCAGCCCCAGCATTTT
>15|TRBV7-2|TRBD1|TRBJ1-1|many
CASRKTGGMNTEAFF
TGTGCCAGCAGAAAGACAGGGGGGATGAACACTGAAGCTTTCTTT
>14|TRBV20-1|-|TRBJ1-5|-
CSAKHTGPVGPQHF
TGCAGTGCTAAACATACAGGTCCCGTGGGGCCCCAGCATTTT
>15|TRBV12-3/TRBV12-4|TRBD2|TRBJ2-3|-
CASSQATSGTDTQYF
TGTGCCAGCAGTCAAGCGACTAGCGGCACAGATACGCAGTATTTT
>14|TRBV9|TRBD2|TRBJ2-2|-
CASSATSGVGELFF
TGTGCCAGCAGCGCGACTAGCGGGGTCGGGGAGCTGTTTTTT
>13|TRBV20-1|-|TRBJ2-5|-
CSPTQGGAETQYF
TGCAGTCCTACTCAGGGGGGCGCGGAGACCCAGTACTTC
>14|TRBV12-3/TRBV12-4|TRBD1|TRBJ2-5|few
CASSFGTGVETQYF
TGTGCCAGCAGTTTTGGGACAGGGGTTGAGACCCAGTACTTC
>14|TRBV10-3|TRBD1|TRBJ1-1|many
CAISDRGLGTEAFF
TGTGCCATCAGCGACAGGGGGCTAGGGACTGAAGCTTTCTTT
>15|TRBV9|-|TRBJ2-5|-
CASSVVGLPGETQYF
TGTGCCAGCAGCGTAGTGGGACTCCCGGGCGAGACCCAGTACTTC
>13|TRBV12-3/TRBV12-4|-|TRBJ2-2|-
CASSTTGTGELFF
TGTGCCAGCAGTACAACAGGGACCGGGGAGCTGTTTTTT
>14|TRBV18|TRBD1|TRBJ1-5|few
CASSLTGGDEPQHF
TGTGCCAGCTCACTGACAGGGGGCGATGAGCCCCAGCATTTT
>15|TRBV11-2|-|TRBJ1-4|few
CASSLRGGRDKKLFF
TGTGCCAGCAGCTTACGGGGAGGCCGAGATAAAAAACTGTTTTTT
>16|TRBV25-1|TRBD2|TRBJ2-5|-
CASSESGRGGTETQYF
TGTGCCAGCAGTGAATCTGGGCGGGGGGGTACGGAGACCCAGTACTTC
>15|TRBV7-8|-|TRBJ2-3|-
CASSLPMSSTDTQYF
TGTGCCAGCAGCTTACCGATGTCTAGCACAGATACGCAGTATTTT
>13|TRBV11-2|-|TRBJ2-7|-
CASSPFGFPEQYF
TGTGCCAGCAGCCCGTTTGGTTTCCCCGAGCAGTACTTC
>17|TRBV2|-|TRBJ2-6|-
CASSEGPRVSGANVLTF
TGTGCCAGCAGCGAAGGGCCCCGGGTGTCTGGGGCCAACGTCCTGACTTTC
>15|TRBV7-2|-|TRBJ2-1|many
CASSLVSGDGNEQFF
TGTGCCAGCAGCTTAGTGTCAGGGGATGGTAATGAGCAGTTCTTC
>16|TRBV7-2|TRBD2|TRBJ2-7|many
CASRRSGTSGTYEQYF
TGTGCCAGCAGGCGAAGCGGGACTAGCGGGACCTACGAGCAGTACTTC
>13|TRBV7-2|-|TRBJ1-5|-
CASSPTAGQPQHF
TGTGCCAGCAGCCCCACCGCGGGTCAGCCCCAGCATTTT
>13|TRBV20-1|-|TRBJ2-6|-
CSAERSGANVLTF
TGCAGTGCAGAGCGGTCTGGGGCCAACGTCCTGACTTTC
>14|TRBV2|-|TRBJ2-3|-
CASSVLKETDTQYF
TGTGCCAGCAGTGTGCTCAAGGAGACAGATACGCAGTATTTT
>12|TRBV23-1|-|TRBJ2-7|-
CASRASNYEQYF
TGCGCCAGCAGGGCCAGCAACTACGAGCAGTACTTC
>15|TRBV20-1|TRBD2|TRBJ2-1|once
CSARDQLAGSVEQFF
TGCAGTGCTAGAGATCAGCTAGCGGGATCAGTTGAGCAGTTCTTC
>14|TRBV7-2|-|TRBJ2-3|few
CASSLTPGVDTQYF
TGTGCCAGCAGCCTCACCCCCGGCGTGGATACGCAGTATTTT
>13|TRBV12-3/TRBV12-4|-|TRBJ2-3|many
CASSLRDTDTQYF
TGTGCCAGCAGCCTCCGGGACACAGATACGCAGTATTTT
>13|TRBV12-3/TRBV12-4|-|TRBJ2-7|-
CASSVRGWYEQYF
TGTGCCAGCAGCGTCAGGGGTTGGTACGAGCAGTACTTC
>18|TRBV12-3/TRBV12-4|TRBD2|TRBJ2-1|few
CASSLGGRLAGISNEQFF
TGTGCCAGCAGTTTAGGGGGTAGACTAGCGGGAATTAGCAATGAGCAGTTCTTC
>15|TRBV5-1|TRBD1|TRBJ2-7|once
CASSLQAGTGYEQYF
TGCGCCAGCAGCTTACAAGCCGGGACAGGGTACGAGCAGTACTTC
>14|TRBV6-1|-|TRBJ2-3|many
CASSEGPGLDTQYF
TGTGCCAGCAGTGAAGGGCCTGGATTAGATACGCAGTATTTT
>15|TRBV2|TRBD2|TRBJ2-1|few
CASRDTSGGAREQFF
TGTGCCAGCAGGGACACTAGCGGGGGGGCGCGTGAGCAGTTCTTC
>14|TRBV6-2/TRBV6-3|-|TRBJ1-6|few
CASRQGSPGSPLHF
TGTGCCAGCAGACAAGGATCGCCGGGTTCACCCCTCCACTTT
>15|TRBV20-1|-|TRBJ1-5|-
CSAKATGRPNQPQHF
TGCAGTGCAAAAGCTACAGGCAGACCAAATCAGCCCCAGCATTTT
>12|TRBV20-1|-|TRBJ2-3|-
CSATPTKGGQYF
TGCAGTGCCACCCCAACAAAGGGGGGGCAGTATTTT
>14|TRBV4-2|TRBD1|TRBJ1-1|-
CASSKTGGASEAFF
TGTGCCAGCAGCAAAACAGGGGGAGCTTCTGAAGCTTTCTTT
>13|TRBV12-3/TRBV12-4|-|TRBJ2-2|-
CASRMGDTGELFF
TGTGCCAGCCGGATGGGGGACACCGGGGAGCTGTTTTTT
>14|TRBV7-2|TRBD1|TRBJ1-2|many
CASSSTGGDYGYTF
TGTGCCAGCAGCTCGACAGGGGGCGACTATGGCTACACCTTC
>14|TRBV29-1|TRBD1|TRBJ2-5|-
CSVSRDREQETQYF
TGCAGCGTTTCTCGGGACAGGGAACAAGAGACCCAGTACTTC
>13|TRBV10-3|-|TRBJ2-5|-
CAISLGHQETQYF
TGTGCCATCAGTCTGGGGCATCAAGAGACCCAGTACTTC
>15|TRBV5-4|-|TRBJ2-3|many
CASSLESAPGSTQYF
TGTGCCAGCAGCTTGGAATCGGCGCCGGGGTCTACGCAGTATTTT
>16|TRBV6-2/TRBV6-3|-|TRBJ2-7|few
CASTITTGKATYEQYF
TGTGCCAGCACCATTACCACTGGCAAGGCTACCTACGAGCAGTACTTC
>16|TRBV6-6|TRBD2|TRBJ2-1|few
CASSYSLLAGGNEQFF
TGTGCCAGCAGTTACTCGCTGTTAGCGGGAGGCAATGAGCAGTTCTTC